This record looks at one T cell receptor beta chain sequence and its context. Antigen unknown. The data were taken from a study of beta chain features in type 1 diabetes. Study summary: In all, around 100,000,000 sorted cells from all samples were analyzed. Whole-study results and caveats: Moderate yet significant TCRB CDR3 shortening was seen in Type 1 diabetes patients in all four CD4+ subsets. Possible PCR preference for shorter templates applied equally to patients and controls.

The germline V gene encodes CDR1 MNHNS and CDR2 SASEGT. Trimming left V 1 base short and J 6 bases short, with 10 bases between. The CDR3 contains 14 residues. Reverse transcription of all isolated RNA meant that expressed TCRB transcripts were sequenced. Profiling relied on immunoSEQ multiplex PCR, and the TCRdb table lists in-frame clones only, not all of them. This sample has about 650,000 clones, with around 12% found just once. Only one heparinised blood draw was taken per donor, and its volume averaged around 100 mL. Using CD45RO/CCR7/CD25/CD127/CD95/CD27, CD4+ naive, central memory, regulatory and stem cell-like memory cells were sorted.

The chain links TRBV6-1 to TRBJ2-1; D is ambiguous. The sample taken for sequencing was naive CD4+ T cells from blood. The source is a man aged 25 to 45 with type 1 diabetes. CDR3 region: CASSEGRLVNEQFF. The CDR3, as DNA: TGTGCCAGCAGTGAAGGACGGCTAGTCAATGAGCAGTTCTTC.